The clone carrying this T cell receptor (beta chain) was found many times. The sample originates from a study of metastatic and nonmetastatic thyroid tumors. V was clipped by 6 bases and J by 2 bases; unmatched bases: 7. Germline V gene lookup returns CDR1 DFQATT and CDR2 SNEGSKA (reference sequence). There are 14 residues in the CDR3. Before thyroid surgery, none of the patients had received any treatment. Through MiXCR, TCRdb re-clonotyped the PCR reads. The table has about 20,000 clones, over 9% seen once; the top ten hold 7.6%. Material: blood. This sequence originates from a female donor with papillary thyroid cancer or a benign thyroid nodule (not recorded which). Some clones in this sample may be carry-over from other donors' samples. This chain uses TRBV20-1 with TRBJ2-3, with 8 bases identical to TRBD1. This CDR3 is CSALGGQATDTQYF. CDR3 in DNA: TGCAGTGCCCTAGGGGGACAGGCCACAGATACGCAGTATTTT.